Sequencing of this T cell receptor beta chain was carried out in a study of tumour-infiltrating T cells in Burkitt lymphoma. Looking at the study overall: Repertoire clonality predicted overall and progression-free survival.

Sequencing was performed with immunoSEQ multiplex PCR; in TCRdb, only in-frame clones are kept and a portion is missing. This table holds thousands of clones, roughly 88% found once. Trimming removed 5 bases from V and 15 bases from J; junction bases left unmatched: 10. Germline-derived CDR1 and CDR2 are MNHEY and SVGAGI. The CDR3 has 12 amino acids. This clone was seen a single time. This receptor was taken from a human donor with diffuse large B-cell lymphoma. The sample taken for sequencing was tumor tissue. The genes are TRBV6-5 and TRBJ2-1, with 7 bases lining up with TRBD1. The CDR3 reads CASSRPGTEAFF. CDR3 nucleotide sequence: TGTGCCAGCAGTCGCCCCGGGACAGAGGCGTTCTTC.